This T cell receptor beta chain was captured in a study of blood T cells in healthy people across ages. Study conclusions and caveats: In the absence of known donor CMV status, changes in expanded clonotypes were possibly confounded.

RNA extraction gave at least 5 micrograms of total RNA per sample. Germline CDR1 SEHNR, CDR2 FQNEAQ (reference sequence). The CDR3 has 15 amino acids. Worth noting for this clonotype: What it recognizes is unknown.

PCR was performed a second time for 7 to 11 cycles using a sample-barcoded 5' primer and a J-beta primer mix. TCRdb called the 5' RACE reads again in MiXCR, with one record for every CDR3 protein. The sample holds 1.5 million to 2 million distinct CDR3 sequences, over 25% seen once. This TCR was recovered from a woman between 25 and 40 years old in good health. The specimen was blood. V is TRBV7-9 and J is TRBJ2-5; TRBD1 might be the D (6 bases). The DNA matches TRBJ2-7 better at its end, which makes the J call doubtful. In nucleotides, the CDR3 is TGTGCCAGCAGCTTATATCGCAGGGGAAGGGACGAGCAGTACTTC. It translates to CASSLYRRGRDEQYF.